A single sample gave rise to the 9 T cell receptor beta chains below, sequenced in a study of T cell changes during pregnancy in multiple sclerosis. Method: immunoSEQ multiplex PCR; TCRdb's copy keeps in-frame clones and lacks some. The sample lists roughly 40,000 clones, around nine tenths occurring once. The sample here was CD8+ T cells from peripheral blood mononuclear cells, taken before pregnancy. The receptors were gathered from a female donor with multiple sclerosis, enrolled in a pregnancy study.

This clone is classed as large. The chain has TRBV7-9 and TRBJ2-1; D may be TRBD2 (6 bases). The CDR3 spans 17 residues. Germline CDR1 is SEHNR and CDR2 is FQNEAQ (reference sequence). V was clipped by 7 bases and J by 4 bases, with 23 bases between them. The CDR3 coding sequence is TGTGCCAGCACCGACTCGAGGACCGGGGGATTTTACAATGAGCAGTTCTTC. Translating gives CASTDSRTGGFYNEQFF.

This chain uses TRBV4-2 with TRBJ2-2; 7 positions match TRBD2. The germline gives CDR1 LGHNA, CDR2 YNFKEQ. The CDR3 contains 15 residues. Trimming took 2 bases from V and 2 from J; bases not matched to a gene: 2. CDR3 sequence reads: CASSQSGANTGELFF. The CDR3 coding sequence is TGTGCCAGCAGCCAAAGCGGGGCAAACACCGGGGAGCTGTTTTTT.

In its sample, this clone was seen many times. In DNA, the CDR3 is TGTGCCAGCAGCCTGTGGTGGACAGGAAGCTCCTACGAGCAGTACTTC. Residues: CASSLWWTGSSYEQYF. The rearrangement links TRBV7-2 to TRBJ2-7, with 7 bases lining up with TRBD1. This CDR3 spans 16 amino acids. Germline trimming cut 5 bases from V and 0 bases from J; bases unmatched to any gene: 10. Germline V gives CDR1 SGHTA, CDR2 FQGNSA.

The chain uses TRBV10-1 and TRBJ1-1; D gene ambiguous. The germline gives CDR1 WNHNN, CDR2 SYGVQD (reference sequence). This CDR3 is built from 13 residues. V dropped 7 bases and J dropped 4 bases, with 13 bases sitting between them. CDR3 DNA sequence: TGCGCCAGCAAACCCGACATCCTCACTGAAGCTTTCTTT. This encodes CASKPDILTEAFF.

CDR3 protein: CASSLGQGAGNQPQHF. For the CDR3, the DNA is TGTGCCAGCAGTTTGGGACAGGGGGCTGGCAATCAGCCCCAGCATTTT. The rearrangement joins TRBV28 to TRBJ1-5, with 12 bases aligning to TRBD1. This CDR3 has 16 residues. The junction had 2 bases not matched to a gene; V was cut back by 3 bases and J by 2 bases. CDR1 MDHEN and CDR2 SYDVKM come from the germline V gene.

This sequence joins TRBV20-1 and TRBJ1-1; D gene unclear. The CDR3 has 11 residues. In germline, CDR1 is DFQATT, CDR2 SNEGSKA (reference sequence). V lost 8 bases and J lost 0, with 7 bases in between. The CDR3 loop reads CSPIMNTEAFF. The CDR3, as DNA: TGCAGTCCTATCATGAACACTGAAGCTTTCTTT.

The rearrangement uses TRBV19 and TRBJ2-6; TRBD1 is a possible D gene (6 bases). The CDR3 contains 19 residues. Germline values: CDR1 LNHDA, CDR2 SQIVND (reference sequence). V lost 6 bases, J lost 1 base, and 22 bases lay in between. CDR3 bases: TGTGCCAGTAGGGGGGCTGCTACGGATGGGATTTCTGGGGCCAACGTCCTGACTTTC. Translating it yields CASRGAATDGISGANVLTF.

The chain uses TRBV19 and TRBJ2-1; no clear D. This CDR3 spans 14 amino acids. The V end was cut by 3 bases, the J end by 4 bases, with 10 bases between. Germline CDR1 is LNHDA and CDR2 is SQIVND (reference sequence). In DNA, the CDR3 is TGTGCCAGTAGTATTTTCCTGCAGTACAATGAGCAGTTCTTC. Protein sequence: CASSIFLQYNEQFF.

The CDR3 protein is CASSTYEQYF. CDR3 DNA: TGTGCCAGCAGCACCTACGAGCAGTACTTC. This chain connects TRBV28 to TRBJ2-7; D gene ambiguous. This CDR3 has 10 residues. Germline V gene data show CDR1 as MDHEN and CDR2 as SYDVKM. Trimming left V 6 bases short and J 2 bases short, with 2 bases between. Together with reference TRBV28 and TRBJ2-7, the CDR3 gives the full variable domain: DVKVTQSSRYLVKRTGEKVFLECVQDMDHENMFWYRQDPGLGLRLIYFSYDVKMKEKGDIPEGYSVSREKKERFSLILESASTNQTSMYLCASSTYEQYFGPGTRLTVT.